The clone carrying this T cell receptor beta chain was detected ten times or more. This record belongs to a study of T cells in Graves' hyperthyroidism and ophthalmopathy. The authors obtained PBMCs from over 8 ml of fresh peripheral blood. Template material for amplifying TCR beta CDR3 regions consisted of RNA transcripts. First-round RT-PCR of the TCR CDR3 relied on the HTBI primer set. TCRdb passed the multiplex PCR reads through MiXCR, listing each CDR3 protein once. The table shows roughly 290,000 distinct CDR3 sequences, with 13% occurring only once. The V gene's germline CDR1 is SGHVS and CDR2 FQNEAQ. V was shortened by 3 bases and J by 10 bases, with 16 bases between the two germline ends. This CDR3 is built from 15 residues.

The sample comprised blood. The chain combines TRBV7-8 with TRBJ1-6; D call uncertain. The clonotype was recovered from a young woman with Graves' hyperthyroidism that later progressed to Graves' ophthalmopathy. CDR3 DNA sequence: TGTGCCAGCAGCTTCCGGACTGGGAAGGGCTCACCCCTCCACTTT. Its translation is CASSFRTGKGSPLHF. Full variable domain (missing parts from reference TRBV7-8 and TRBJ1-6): GAGVSQSPRYKVAKRGQDVALRCDPISGHVSLFWYQQALGQGPEFLTYFQNEAQLDKSGLPSDRFFAERPEGSVSTLKIQRTQQEDSAVYLCASSFRTGKGSPLHFGNGTRLTVT.